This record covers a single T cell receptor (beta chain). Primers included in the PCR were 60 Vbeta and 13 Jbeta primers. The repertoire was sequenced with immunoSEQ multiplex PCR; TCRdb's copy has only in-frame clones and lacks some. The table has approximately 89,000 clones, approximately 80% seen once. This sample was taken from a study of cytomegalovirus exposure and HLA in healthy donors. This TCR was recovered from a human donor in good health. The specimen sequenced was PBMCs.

The CDR3 protein is CASSQDRDRGLLYNEQFF. CDR3 bases: TGCGCCAGCAGCCAAGATAGGGACAGGGGGCTCTTATACAATGAGCAGTTCTTC. The rearrangement joins TRBV4-3 to TRBJ2-1; TRBD1 matches 12 bases. V shed 0 bases, J shed 4 bases, and the junction held 7 bases outside the gene matches. CDR3 length: 18 residues. Looked up from germline, CDR1 is LGHNA and CDR2 is YSLEER.